The TCR beta chain under discussion was sequenced for a study of blood T cell repertoires in COVID-19. About the research overall: Samples taken during acute and convalescent COVID-19 were collected in the United States, Italy and Spain.

V was pared by 3 bases and J by 5 bases, with 0 bases of the junction left unmatched. Germline V CDR1 and CDR2: ENHRY, SYGVKD. This CDR3 contains 12 residues. Measured with immunoSEQ multiplex PCR; TCRdb has only the in-frame clones, and not every one. The sample comprises about 180,000 clones, about 87% of which are singletons, and 4% rests with the top ten. Sequenced input: peripheral blood. The source is a woman in her thirties with acute or convalescent COVID-19. This chain links TRBV10-3 with TRBJ1-1; 7 nucleotides match TRBD1. CDR3 region: CAISDRGTEAFF. CDR3 bases: TGTGCCATCAGTGACAGGGGGACTGAAGCTTTCTTT.